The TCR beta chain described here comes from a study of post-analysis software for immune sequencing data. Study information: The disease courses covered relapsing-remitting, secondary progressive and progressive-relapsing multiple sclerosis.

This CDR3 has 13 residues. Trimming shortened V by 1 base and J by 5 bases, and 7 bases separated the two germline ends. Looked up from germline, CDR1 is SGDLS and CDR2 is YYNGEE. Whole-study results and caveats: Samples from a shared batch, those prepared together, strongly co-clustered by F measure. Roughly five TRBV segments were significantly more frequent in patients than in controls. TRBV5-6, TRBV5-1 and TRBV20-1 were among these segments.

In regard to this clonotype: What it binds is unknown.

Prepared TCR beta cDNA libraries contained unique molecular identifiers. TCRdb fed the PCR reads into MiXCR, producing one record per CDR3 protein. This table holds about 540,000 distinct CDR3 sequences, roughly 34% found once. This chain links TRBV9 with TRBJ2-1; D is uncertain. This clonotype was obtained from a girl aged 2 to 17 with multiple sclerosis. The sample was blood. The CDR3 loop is CASSVYGDNEQFF. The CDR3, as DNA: TGTGCCAGCAGCGTATACGGAGACAATGAGCAGTTCTTC. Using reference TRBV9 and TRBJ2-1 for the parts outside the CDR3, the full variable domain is DSGVTQTPKHLITATGQRVTLRCSPRSGDLSVYWYQQSLDQGLQFLIQYYNGEERAKGNILERFSAQQFPDLHSELNLSSLELGDSALYFCASSVYGDNEQFFGPGTRLTVL.